This T cell receptor (beta chain) was sequenced for a study of post-analysis software for immune sequencing data. A remark on this clonotype: Antigen: not known.

The CDR3 has 15 residues. Germline CDR1 reads SGHRS; CDR2 reads YFSETQ. The ends lost 5 bases at V and 6 bases at J; junction bases unmatched: 7. The library was made from cDNA and included unique molecular identifiers. Each CDR3 protein gets one entry after TCRdb re-called the PCR reads with MiXCR. This table has around 710,000 distinct CDR3 sequences, about 45% appearing once. General study results and limits: Those with multiple sclerosis, the patient group, showed significantly lower normalized Chao1 diversity than controls. Elevated frequency relative to controls characterized several TRBV segments in patients, TRBV5-6, TRBV5-1 and TRBV20-1 among them. Pronounced co-clustering by F measure was evident among identically batched samples.

The TCR sequence derives from a girl aged 5 to 17 with multiple sclerosis. Sequences were obtained from blood. The V and J genes are TRBV5-1 and TRBJ2-1, with 11 bases aligning to TRBD2. The CDR3 region has the DNA TGCGCCAGCAGACCTACTAGCGGGAGAAGCAATGAGCAGTTCTTC. It yields the protein CASRPTSGRSNEQFF.